This is a list of T cell receptor beta chains from one sample in a study of T-cell memory formation after mild COVID-19. Via MiXCR, TCRdb re-called the 5' RACE reads, giving one row per CDR3 protein. This table has 140,000 to 150,000 distinct CDR3 sequences, almost 25% appearing once. Specimen: PBMCs or a T cell subset sorted from them (not recorded which). The origin of the receptors is an adult woman who had mild COVID-19 (a few samples of this study predate the infection). Cell type and time point are not known. Both conserved end residues are part of each CDR3. D genes are given only for firm matches. Only some rows state a clone size, as once, few, many or a class for expanded clones.

d_call j_call v_call clone_size cdr3_aa cdr3_nt
NA TRBJ1-1 TRBV7-8 NA CASSLWDMNTEAFF TGTGCCAGCAGCTTATGGGATATGAACACTGAAGCTTTCTTT
TRBD2 TRBJ2-7 TRBV12-3/TRBV12-4 NA CASSPSVGLAGHEQYF TGTGCCAGCAGTCCCTCCGTTGGACTAGCGGGACACGAGCAGTACTTC
TRBD1 TRBJ2-2 TRBV6-2/TRBV6-3 NA CASSYDRDTGELFF TGTGCCAGCAGTTACGACAGGGATACCGGGGAGCTGTTTTTT
NA TRBJ1-1 TRBV7-9 NA CASRPRGGRVEGEAFF TGTGCCAGCAGACCCCGGGGGGGGAGGGTCGAAGGTGAAGCTTTCTTT
TRBD2 TRBJ2-2 TRBV20-1 medium-sized CSARVQQGTSGRYTGELFF TGCAGTGCTCGGGTACAACAGGGAACTAGCGGGAGGTACACCGGGGAGCTGTTTTTT
NA TRBJ1-1 TRBV7-8 NA CASSSQQGRGTEAFF TGTGCCAGCAGCTCCCAGCAGGGTAGGGGCACTGAAGCTTTCTTT
NA TRBJ2-7 TRBV4-2 NA CASSSSGYYEQYF TGTGCCAGCAGCTCCTCAGGGTACTACGAGCAGTACTTC
NA TRBJ2-5 TRBV20-1 NA CSAGQSQETQYF TGCAGTGCTGGACAGTCACAAGAGACCCAGTACTTC
NA TRBJ2-2 TRBV25-1 NA CASTVGATGELFF TGTGCCAGCACTGTCGGGGCCACCGGGGAGCTGTTTTTT
NA TRBJ2-7 TRBV2 once CASSDRFPRHGTYEQYF TGTGCCAGCAGTGATCGATTCCCGCGACATGGGACATACGAGCAGTACTTC
TRBD1 TRBJ2-5 TRBV7-8 few CASSLTRGRGETQYF TGTGCCAGCAGCTTAACTAGGGGGCGCGGGGAGACCCAGTACTTC
NA TRBJ2-2 TRBV15 many CATSRDPGVWGTGELFF TGTGCCACCAGCAGAGATCCCGGGGTTTGGGGCACCGGGGAGCTGTTTTTT
TRBD1 TRBJ2-7 TRBV28 NA CASSYPGTGLYEQYF TGTGCCAGCAGTTACCCCGGGACAGGGCTCTACGAGCAGTACTTC
NA TRBJ2-2 TRBV9 NA CASSVSRQNTGELFF TGTGCCAGCAGCGTATCTCGGCAAAACACCGGGGAGCTGTTTTTT
TRBD1 TRBJ2-5 TRBV4-1 few CASSQQGDGPGTQYF TGCGCCAGCAGCCAACAGGGGGATGGCCCAGGGACCCAGTACTTC